This T cell receptor beta chain was retrieved from a study of identical twins. Study-wide results and limits: Zero-insertion analyses were open to partial confounding by invariant MAIT and iNKT cells. Conclusions leaned on cross-sectional statistical analysis and did not track the same donors over time.

As to this clonotype: The antigen is unknown.

TCRdb fed the 5' RACE reads into MiXCR, producing one record per CDR3 protein. This table holds some 570,000 distinct CDR3 sequences, about 20% found once. The CDR3 runs 14 residues. Germline CDR1 SNHLY, CDR2 FYNNEI. V gave up 6 bases and J gave up 0 bases, with 9 bases separating them. This same sample was also taken into another study, of yellow fever vaccine responses in identical twins.

The sequencing input was CD4+ T cells sorted from blood. The receptor comes from a woman aged 18-29 years in good health. This chain uses TRBV2 with TRBJ2-1; no clear D. CDR3 coding DNA: TGTGCCAGCAGAGAGATAAGCTCCTACAATGAGCAGTTCTTC. This codes for CASREISSYNEQFF.